This T cell receptor beta chain comes out of a study of blood T cells in healthy people across ages. V lost 2 bases and J 9 bases, leaving 12 bases between the germline ends. The CDR3 extends over 13 amino acids. CDR1 is SGHDN, CDR2 FVKESK, per germline. Using a J-beta primer mix together with a sample-barcoded 5' primer, a second PCR was run for roughly 6 to 12 cycles. TCRdb recomputed calls from the 5' RACE reads with MiXCR, one row per CDR3 protein. The sample lists more than 1 million distinct CDR3 sequences; 40% to 50% were seen once. The receptor was isolated from an older woman in good health. The material sequenced was blood. V usage is TRBV14 and J usage is TRBJ2-3; TRBD2 is a possible D gene (5 bases). The CDR3 DNA follows: TGTGCCAGCAGCCAATTTGGGGAGAGAACGCAGTATTTT. Amino acids: CASSQFGERTQYF.